A few counts support the clone carrying this TCR beta chain. In germline, CDR1 is SGHTA, CDR2 FQGNSA. Unmatched junction bases numbered 16, after V lost 3 bases and J lost 9 bases. The CDR3 totals 17 residues. From the 5' RACE reads, TCRdb called clonotypes with MiXCR, one entry per CDR3 protein. Among roughly 500,000 distinct CDR3 sequences, approximately 22% were seen once, and the ten largest hold 0.8% to 1%. This record belongs to a study of identical twins. These same data were also listed under a study on T cells expressing NK-cell markers. According to that study: Sorted CD3+CD56+NKG2C+, CD3+CD56+NKG2C- and CD3+CD56-NKG2C+ T cells supplied TCR beta repertoires.

The sequenced material came from CD4+ T cells sorted from blood. The clonotype was recovered from a woman aged 18 to 35 in good health. V is TRBV7-2 and J is TRBJ2-2; 7 positions match TRBD1. The CDR3 sequence is CASSFISTAGGGRELFF. For the CDR3, the DNA is TGTGCCAGCAGCTTTATTAGCACGGCAGGGGGTGGCCGGGAGCTGTTTTTT.